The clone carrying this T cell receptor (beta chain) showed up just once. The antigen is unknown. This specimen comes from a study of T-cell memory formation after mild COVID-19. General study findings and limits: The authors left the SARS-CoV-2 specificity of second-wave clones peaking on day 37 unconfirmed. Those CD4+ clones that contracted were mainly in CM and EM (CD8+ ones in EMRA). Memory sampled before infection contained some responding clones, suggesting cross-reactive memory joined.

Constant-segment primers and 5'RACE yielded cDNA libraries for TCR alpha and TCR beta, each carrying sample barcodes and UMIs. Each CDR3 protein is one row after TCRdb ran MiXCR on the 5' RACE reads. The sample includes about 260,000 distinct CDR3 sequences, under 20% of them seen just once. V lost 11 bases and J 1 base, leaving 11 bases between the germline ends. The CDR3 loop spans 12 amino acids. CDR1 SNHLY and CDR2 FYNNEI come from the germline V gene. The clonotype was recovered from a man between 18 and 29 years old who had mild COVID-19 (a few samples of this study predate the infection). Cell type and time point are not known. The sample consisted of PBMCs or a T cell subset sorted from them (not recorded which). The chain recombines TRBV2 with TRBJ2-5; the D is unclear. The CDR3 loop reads CAGSRTQETQYF. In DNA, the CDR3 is TGTGCCGGAAGCAGGACCCAAGAGACCCAGTACTTC.